These T cell receptor beta chains were read from a single sample in a study of T cells in Graves' hyperthyroidism and ophthalmopathy. MiXCR, run by TCRdb on the multiplex PCR reads, gives a single entry per CDR3 protein. The sample has around 690,000 distinct CDR3 sequences, roughly 17% seen once; the top ten hold roughly a sixth. Sequenced input: blood. The receptors derive from a man aged 45-65 years with Graves' hyperthyroidism. CDR3s include the opening cysteine and the closing phenylalanine or tryptophan. A D gene is named only where the DNA matches it firmly. Rows give clone size only sometimes, using once, few, many, or a class for an expanded clone.

>15|NA|TRBV2|few|TRBJ2-3
CASRDTSFSTDTQYF
TGTGCCAGCAGGGATACTAGCTTCTCCACAGATACGCAGTATTTT
>14|NA|TRBV29-1|few|TRBJ2-7
CSVRGSEGGNEQYF
TGCAGCGTTAGAGGGAGCGAGGGGGGCAACGAGCAGTACTTC
>15|NA|TRBV2|NA|TRBJ2-7
CASSGRASSYNEQYF
TGTGCCAGCAGTGGTAGGGCGAGCTCCTACAATGAGCAGTACTTC
>15|NA|TRBV7-2|many|TRBJ2-2
CASSFFGTRAGELFF
TGTGCCAGCAGCTTCTTCGGGACGAGGGCCGGGGAGCTGTTTTTT
>14|NA|TRBV29-1|many|TRBJ1-1
CSVEHGYLNTEAFF
TGCAGCGTCGAGCACGGGTATCTTAACACTGAAGCTTTCTTT
>14|TRBD2|TRBV28|many|TRBJ2-7
CASSFGGSGYEQYF
TGTGCCAGCAGTTTTGGCGGGAGCGGGTACGAGCAGTACTTC
>14|NA|TRBV3-1|NA|TRBJ1-6
CASSQVRVNSPLHF
TGTGCCAGCAGCCAAGTCAGGGTTAATTCACCCCTCCACTTT
>12|NA|TRBV10-1|few|TRBJ2-7
CASSSDFYEQYF
TGCGCCAGCAGTTCGGACTTCTACGAGCAGTACTTC
>14|NA|TRBV4-3|few|TRBJ2-1
CASSQDRARNEQFF
TGCGCCAGCAGCCAAGATCGAGCCCGCAATGAGCAGTTCTTC
>12|NA|TRBV28|NA|TRBJ2-2
CASRPTAGELFF
TGTGCCAGCAGACCAACCGCCGGGGAGCTGTTTTTT
>15|NA|TRBV28|many|TRBJ1-2
CASSAPRGGDYGYTF
TGTGCCAGCAGTGCCCCACGGGGCGGGGACTATGGCTACACCTTC
>14|NA|TRBV20-1|NA|TRBJ2-7
CSATGQLSSYEQYF
TGCAGTGCCACAGGACAGCTTAGCTCCTACGAGCAGTACTTC
>14|NA|TRBV11-2|many|TRBJ2-5
CASSLVYNVQTQYF
TGTGCCAGCAGCTTAGTGTACAACGTGCAGACCCAGTACTTC
>16|TRBD1|TRBV18|few|TRBJ2-3
CASSRRQGGSTDTQYF
TGTGCCAGCTCACGGAGACAGGGGGGATCGACAGATACGCAGTATTTT
>15|NA|TRBV20-1|NA|TRBJ1-5
CSARDKGLGNQPQHF
TGCAGTGCTAGAGATAAGGGCCTGGGCAATCAGCCCCAGCATTTT
>13|NA|TRBV6-6|NA|TRBJ2-3
CASSYSTSDTQYF
TGTGCCAGCAGTTACTCGACCTCGGATACGCAGTATTTT
>11|NA|TRBV29-1|many|TRBJ2-7
CSVVGAYEQYF
TGCAGCGTTGTGGGGGCCTACGAGCAGTACTTC
>14|TRBD2|TRBV13|NA|TRBJ2-3
CASSLWREQVTQYF
TGTGCCAGCAGCTTATGGCGGGAGCAGGTTACGCAGTATTTT
>16|TRBD1|TRBV7-9|NA|TRBJ2-7
CASSSGGTGATYEQYF
TGTGCCAGCAGCAGTGGGGGGACAGGGGCCACCTACGAGCAGTACTTC
>14|NA|TRBV6-2/TRBV6-3|few|TRBJ1-2
CASISSSDNYGYTF
TGTGCCAGCATTTCCTCCAGTGATAACTATGGCTACACCTTC
>15|NA|TRBV30|NA|TRBJ2-3
CAWSGARLGTDTQYF
TGTGCCTGGAGTGGGGCCAGGTTGGGCACAGATACGCAGTATTTT
>15|TRBD1|TRBV5-1|many|TRBJ1-2
CASSLGTGRIYGYTF
TGCGCCAGCAGCTTGGGGACAGGGAGAATCTATGGCTACACCTTC
>16|NA|TRBV6-2/TRBV6-3|NA|TRBJ1-5
CASSGPSQQEDQPQHF
TGTGCCAGCAGTGGCCCGTCCCAGCAGGAGGATCAGCCCCAGCATTTT
>15|NA|TRBV6-1|few|TRBJ1-1
CASSTFGGTNTEAFF
TGTGCCAGCAGTACCTTCGGGGGGACGAACACTGAAGCTTTCTTT
>16|NA|TRBV9|NA|TRBJ2-1
CASSPPGGARYNEQFF
TGTGCCAGCAGCCCCCCCGGGGGCGCACGTTACAATGAGCAGTTCTTC
>14|NA|TRBV12-5|many|TRBJ2-1
CASGVSGPNNEQFF
TGTGCTAGTGGTGTTTCGGGCCCAAACAATGAGCAGTTCTTC
>17|TRBD1|TRBV13|NA|TRBJ1-2
CASSFGGQGALTYGYTF
TGTGCCAGCAGCTTTGGAGGGCAGGGGGCGCTGACCTATGGCTACACCTTC
>13|NA|TRBV25-1|few|TRBJ1-1
CASTKVGNTEAFF
TGTGCCAGCACAAAAGTGGGGAACACTGAAGCTTTCTTT
>15|TRBD1|TRBV5-1|NA|TRBJ1-3
CASTNGRGQENTIYF
TGCGCCAGCACTAATGGCAGGGGGCAGGAAAACACCATATATTTT